Ten or more counts support the clone carrying this TCR beta chain. These data come from a study of blood T cells in healthy people across ages. A J-beta primer mix and a sample-barcoded 5' primer were used in a second PCR of roughly 6 to 12 cycles. TCRdb independently ran MiXCR on the 5' RACE reads; one entry per CDR3 protein. The sample has more than 800,000 distinct CDR3 sequences, 29% seen once. Sequences were obtained from blood. This clonotype was obtained from a woman at least 80 years old in good health.

The CDR3, as DNA: TGTGCCAGCAGTACAACAGGGCCGGATACGCAGTATTTT. Translated, it gives CASSTTGPDTQYF. J is TRBJ2-3 and V is TRBV7-2; possible D gene TRBD1, 6 bases. Germline V gene data show CDR1 as SGHTA and CDR2 as FQGNSA. The V end lost 6 bases, the J end lost 6 bases, and 13 bases lay between the germline ends. The CDR3 runs to 13 residues.